Below are 7 T cell receptor beta chains sequenced from a single sample in a study of patients and donors after allogeneic stem cell transplantation. TCRdb independently ran MiXCR on the RT-PCR reads; one entry per CDR3 protein. The sample holds about a million distinct CDR3 sequences, about a sixth seen once. The sequenced sample was blood, either unsorted or a sorted T cell fraction (not recorded which). The receptors originated from a human donor who was either an allogeneic HSCT recipient or a stem cell or donor lymphocyte infusion donor (not recorded which). It is not recorded whose cells these are; they may come from a transplant donor.

This clonotype was seen just once. This sequence joins TRBV11-1 and TRBJ2-1; 9 nucleotides match TRBD2. The CDR3 has 20 residues. With V trimmed by 2 bases and J by 0 bases, 14 bases remained unmatched. The germline CDR1 and CDR2 sequences are SGHAT and FQDESV (reference sequence). The CDR3 DNA sequence: TGTGCCAGCAGCTTAATTCTGGGTAGCGGGAGCCTGAGCTCCTACAATGAGCAGTTCTTC. It yields the protein CASSLILGSGSLSSYNEQFF.

The chain employs TRBV4-2 and TRBJ2-1, with D perhaps TRBD2 (7 bases). This CDR3 contains 15 residues. The V end lost 0 bases, the J end lost 9 bases, and 15 bases lay between the germline ends. Germline assignment: CDR1 LGHNA and CDR2 YNFKEQ. This chain's CDR3 is CASSQERAGASEQFF. For the CDR3, the DNA is TGTGCCAGCAGCCAAGAGAGGGCGGGGGCGAGTGAGCAGTTCTTC.

This clonotype came up a few times. The V gene is TRBV12-3 or TRBV12-4, the J gene TRBJ2-3, with D possibly TRBD2 on 6 matching bases. Trimming shortened V by 7 bases and J by 2 bases, and 10 bases separated the two germline ends. This CDR3 contains 13 residues. CDR3 nucleotide sequence: TGTGCCAGCAAGGACTATCCCACAGATACGCAGTATTTT. It is translated as CASKDYPTDTQYF.

This clonotype occurred a few times. The V gene is TRBV5-6, the J gene TRBJ1-6; 9 bases line up with TRBD1. This CDR3 is 15 amino acids long. Germline CDR1 SGHDT, CDR2 YYEEEE. V shed 4 bases and J 8 bases; nucleotides not matched to a gene: 7. The CDR3 DNA is TGTGCCAGCAGCCCGGGACAGGGAGAATATTCACCCCTCCACTTT. Protein product: CASSPGQGEYSPLHF.

In its sample, this clonotype was seen a few times. This chain links TRBV12-3 or TRBV12-4 with TRBJ1-5; a weak D match, TRBD1 (6 bases). V was trimmed by 6 bases and J by 7 bases, leaving 16 bases between them. The CDR3 has 14 amino acids. CDR3 coding DNA: TGTGCCAGCAGCGACGACAGCGGGGGCCAGCCCCAGCATTTT. The encoded protein is CASSDDSGGQPQHF.

This clonotype was counted only a few times. The V gene is TRBV28, the J gene TRBJ2-7; a possible D gene is TRBD2 (6 bases). Trimming removed 6 bases from V and 0 bases from J, with 18 bases in between. Germline CDR1 MDHEN, CDR2 SYDVKM. This CDR3 is 16 amino acids long. This CDR3 reads CASRRTWGLDSYEQYF. As DNA, the CDR3 is TGTGCCAGCAGACGGACTTGGGGACTGGACTCCTACGAGCAGTACTTC.

This clonotype was observed a few times. The chain couples TRBV6-1 to TRBJ2-1; the D is unclear. V lost 6 bases, J lost 3 bases, and 9 bases lay in between. The germline gives CDR1 MNHNS, CDR2 SASEGT. This CDR3 spans 13 amino acids. In nucleotides, the CDR3 is TGTGCCAGCAGAGGTAACCGCTACAATGAGCAGTTCTTC. It yields the protein CASRGNRYNEQFF.